The source of this TCR beta chain is a study of early T cells in non-severe SARS-CoV-2 infection. Researchers attached unique molecular identifiers to individual cDNA molecules. TCRdb recomputed calls from the 5' RACE reads with MiXCR, one row per CDR3 protein. The sample contains approximately 77,000 distinct CDR3 sequences, 5% of which appear only once. Germline V CDR1 and CDR2: DFQATT, SNEGSKA (reference sequence). The CDR3 extends over 13 amino acids. Trimming shortened V by 6 bases and J by 1 base, and 13 bases separated the two germline ends. A few counts support this clonotype. This receptor was taken from an adult who was a healthcare worker with PCR-confirmed SARS-CoV-2 infection or an uninfected control (not recorded which). The chain combines TRBV20-1 with TRBJ2-7; D is ambiguous. Sequencing was performed on whole blood, taken at baseline. Here the CDR3 reads CSARWVSSYEQYF. CDR3 nucleotide sequence: TGCAGTGCCCGGTGGGTTTCATCCTACGAGCAGTACTTC.